The 26 T cell receptor beta chains reported below all come from one sample, sequenced in a study of Tregs in tolerant kidney transplant recipients. Sequencing was performed with immunoSEQ multiplex PCR; in TCRdb, only in-frame clones are kept and a portion is missing. The repertoire holds some 70,000 clones, with 84% as singletons. Sequenced sample: CD4+ T cells from blood. These receptor sequences come from a human donor in good health.

The V call is TRBV5-1, the J call TRBJ2-5; D remains unclear. The germline V and J ends were trimmed by 0 bases and 1 base, with 10 bases remaining between them. Looked up from germline, CDR1 is SGHRS and CDR2 is YFSETQ. The CDR3 totals 15 residues. The CDR3 reads CASSLGAGFQETQYF. DNA of the CDR3: TGCGCCAGCAGCTTGGGCGCCGGGTTCCAAGAGACCCAGTACTTC.

V gene TRBV28 combines with J gene TRBJ2-1; 8 bases match TRBD2. The CDR3 covers 16 residues. V gave up 6 bases and J gave up 5 bases; unmatched junction bases: 12. Germline V CDR1 and CDR2: MDHEN, SYDVKM. CDR3 region: CASRPMAGRGDNEQFF. CDR3 sequence (DNA): TGTGCCAGCAGACCAATGGCCGGGAGGGGTGACAATGAGCAGTTCTTC. The variable domain in full, with the rest retrieved from reference TRBV28 and TRBJ2-1, is DVKVTQSSRYLVKRTGEKVFLECVQDMDHENMFWYRQDPGLGLRLIYFSYDVKMKEKGDIPEGYSVSREKKERFSLILESASTNQTSMYLCASRPMAGRGDNEQFFGPGTRLTVL.

The gene calls are TRBV6-5 and TRBJ1-2; D gene unclear. This CDR3 spans 14 amino acids. Trimming took 5 bases from V and 0 from J, leaving 10 bases between them. Germline loops: CDR1 MNHEY, CDR2 SVGAGI. The CDR3 sequence: CASSRGRTNYGYTF. Here the CDR3 DNA reads TGTGCCAGCAGTCGAGGCAGGACTAACTATGGCTACACCTTC.

This chain links TRBV5-4 with TRBJ1-1; D perhaps matches TRBD1 (6 bases). V lost 4 bases and J 10 bases, leaving 14 bases between the germline ends. The CDR3 contains 12 residues. Germline V gives CDR1 SGHNT, CDR2 YYREEE (reference sequence). CDR3 nucleotide sequence: TGTGCCAGCAGCAGACCACAGGGTATAGCTTTCTTT. It specifies CASSRPQGIAFF.

J is TRBJ2-7 and V is TRBV4-3; D is possibly TRBD1 (6 bases). CDR3 length: 15 residues. Germline lookup yields CDR1 LGHNA and CDR2 YSLEER. The ends were cut back, 1 base at V and 4 bases at J, with 14 bases in the middle. CDR3 DNA: TGCGCCAGCAGCCAAGCACGGGACACAGCTTACGAGCAGTACTTC. Encoded protein: CASSQARDTAYEQYF.

The chain is built from TRBV4-1 and TRBJ2-1; TRBD2 matches at 12 bases. Germline V gene lookup returns CDR1 MGHRA and CDR2 YSYEKL. The CDR3 runs 18 residues. The V gene end was trimmed by 4 bases and the J gene end by 5 bases; junction bases not matched to a gene: 12. CDR3 loop: CASSLRGLAGGPNNEQFF. CDR3 bases: TGCGCCAGCAGCCTTCGCGGGCTAGCGGGGGGGCCAAACAATGAGCAGTTCTTC.

This sequence joins TRBV9 and TRBJ1-4, with D perhaps matching TRBD1 (5 bases). V was pared by 1 base and J by 7 bases, with 14 bases between. The CDR3 has 15 residues. The V gene's germline CDR1 is SGDLS and CDR2 YYNGEE. DNA of the CDR3: TGTGCCAGCAGCGTATCTTTAGGGGATCCTGAAAAACTGTTTTTT. The encoded protein is CASSVSLGDPEKLFF.

This chain joins TRBV6-1 and TRBJ1-5; D might be TRBD1 (5 bases). V was clipped by 2 bases and J by 11 bases, with 13 bases between them. Germline V lookup: CDR1 MNHNS, CDR2 SASEGT. This CDR3 contains 13 residues. CDR3 loop: CASSEIEGTSQHF. In DNA form, the CDR3 reads TGTGCCAGCAGTGAAATAGAAGGGACGTCCCAGCATTTT.

This clone was seen a single time. This chain uses TRBV9 with TRBJ1-1, with D uncertain. The CDR3 covers 13 residues. Germline CDR1 is SGDLS and CDR2 is YYNGEE. Trimming removed 0 bases from V and 8 bases from J, with 11 bases in between. CDR3 DNA sequence: TGTGCCAGCAGCGTAGGCTCACGGAGAGAAGCTTTCTTT. Translation gives CASSVGSRREAFF.

The chain carries TRBV12-5 and TRBJ2-5, with 8 bases that match TRBD2. V trimming: 6 bases; J trimming: 5 bases; junction bases outside the gene matches: 11. CDR1 and CDR2 from the germline V gene are LGHNT and FRNRAP. CDR3 length: 15 amino acids. DNA of the CDR3: TGTGCTAGTGGCCCGGGGGGGGATGGTGCGGAGACCCAGTACTTC. Translation: CASGPGGDGAETQYF.

In nucleotides, the CDR3 is TGCGCCAGCCGCCTCGCGGGGGGGCTGGAGACCCAGTACTTC. Residues: CASRLAGGLETQYF. This chain links TRBV10-1 with TRBJ2-5, with 9 bases that match TRBD2. Germline V gene lookup returns CDR1 WNHNN and CDR2 SYGVQD (reference sequence). The V gene end was trimmed by 8 bases and the J gene end by 5 bases; junction bases not matched to a gene: 9. The CDR3 totals 14 residues.

The rearrangement joins TRBV27 to TRBJ2-3; D gene uncertain. Germline CDR1 reads MNHEY; CDR2 reads SMNVEV (reference sequence). The CDR3 has 14 amino acids. V was cut by 7 bases and J by 2 bases, with 13 bases left in between. CDR3 DNA: TGTGCCAGCACCCGGGCTAGTCTCACAGATACGCAGTATTTT. This sequence encodes CASTRASLTDTQYF.

A word on this clone: Other DNA sequences in this sample translate to the same CDR3. This chain connects TRBV5-1 to TRBJ2-7; D ambiguous. The CDR3 covers 14 residues. The germline gives CDR1 SGHRS, CDR2 YFSETQ. Between the trimmed V and J ends, which lost 0 bases and 0 bases, there was a span of 7 bases. The CDR3 DNA reads TGCGCCAGCAGCTTGGTATCCTTCTCCTACGAGCAGTACTTC. As protein: CASSLVSFSYEQYF.

This chain connects TRBV2 to TRBJ2-7; 12 positions match TRBD1. V was clipped by 2 bases and J by 2 bases; unmatched bases: 10. The CDR3 length is 18 residues. Looked up from germline, CDR1 is SNHLY and CDR2 is FYNNEI. CDR3 sequence: CASSEITPGQGAPYEQYF. The CDR3 DNA reads TGTGCCAGCAGTGAAATTACACCGGGACAGGGGGCTCCCTACGAGCAGTACTTC.

V and J are TRBV7-9 and TRBJ2-2, with 7 bases fitting TRBD1. The CDR3 consists of 13 residues. V lost 2 bases and J lost 9; bases outside the gene matches: 3. The germline V gene encodes CDR1 SEHNR and CDR2 FQNEAQ (reference sequence). The CDR3 loop is CASSLMGQRELFF. DNA for the CDR3: TGTGCCAGCAGCTTAATGGGACAGCGGGAGCTGTTTTTT.

V and J are TRBV6-5 and TRBJ2-7; TRBD2 matches 11 bases. This CDR3 region has 14 residues. After removal of 3 bases from V and 5 bases from J, the junction contained 3 bases not matched to a gene. CDR1 MNHEY and CDR2 SVGAGI come from the germline V gene. CDR3 region: CASSYPGLADEQYF. The CDR3 DNA follows: TGTGCCAGCAGTTATCCGGGACTAGCGGACGAGCAGTACTTC.

This chain links TRBV7-2 with TRBJ1-2; D is undetermined. Trimming removed 5 bases at V and 5 bases at J, with 12 bases between. CDR3 length equals 13 residues. Germline lookup yields CDR1 SGHTA and CDR2 FQGNSA. The CDR3 spells CASSANSEYGYTF. The CDR3 nucleotides read TGTGCCAGCAGCGCGAATAGCGAATATGGCTACACCTTC.

This clone was detected a few times. This chain joins TRBV12-5 and TRBJ2-1, with TRBD2 matching over 9 bases. The CDR3 totals 15 residues. Trimming took 6 bases from V and 6 from J; bases not matched to a gene: 9. The germline V gene encodes CDR1 LGHNT and CDR2 FRNRAP. Here the CDR3 reads CASGRAGGSGNEQFF. The CDR3 coding sequence is TGTGCTAGTGGCCGAGCGGGAGGATCAGGCAATGAGCAGTTCTTC. Using reference TRBV12-5 and TRBJ2-1 for the parts outside the CDR3, the full variable domain is DARVTQTPRHKVTEMGQEVTMRCQPILGHNTVFWYRQTMMQGLELLAYFRNRAPLDDSGMPKDRFSAEMPDATLATLKIQPSEPRDSAVYFCASGRAGGSGNEQFFGPGTRLTVL.

The V gene is TRBV6-5, the J gene TRBJ1-1; 7 bases map to TRBD1. The junction had 9 bases not matched to a gene; V was cut back by 8 bases and J by 6 bases. Germline V gives CDR1 MNHEY, CDR2 SVGAGI. CDR3 size: 13 residues. CDR3 loop: CASLRDSGAEAFF. The CDR3 coding sequence is TGTGCCAGCCTTCGGGACAGTGGGGCTGAAGCTTTCTTT.

This chain links TRBV7-9 with TRBJ2-3, with D tentatively TRBD2 (6 bases). The CDR3 sequence is 17 residues long. V lost 2 bases and J lost 3, with 18 bases in between. From germline, CDR1 is SEHNR and CDR2 FQNEAQ (reference sequence). This chain's CDR3 is CASSLQRAVPRTDTQYF. In DNA form, the CDR3 reads TGTGCCAGCAGCTTACAGCGGGCAGTACCCCGGACAGATACGCAGTATTTT.

The J gene is TRBJ1-1, the V gene TRBV5-8; D gene unclear. Germline V lookup: CDR1 SGHTS, CDR2 YDEGEE. The CDR3 is 12 residues long. V was pared by 2 bases and J by 5 bases, with 7 bases between. Here the CDR3 reads CASSLSGTEAFF. For the CDR3, the DNA is TGTGCCAGCAGCTTATCCGGGACTGAAGCTTTCTTT.

The table lists this clone with a few counts. This rearrangement joins TRBV15 to TRBJ2-7; no clear D gene. The germline V and J ends were trimmed by 0 bases and 2 bases, with 8 bases remaining between them. Germline V gene sequence: CDR1 LNHNV, CDR2 YYDKDF (reference sequence). The CDR3 has 14 amino acids. CDR3 in amino acids: CATSRDRTAYEQYF. The CDR3 coding sequence is TGTGCCACCAGCAGAGATAGAACAGCCTACGAGCAGTACTTC.

The chain links TRBV29-1 to TRBJ2-1; D remains unclear. The CDR3 is 14 residues long. Germline CDR1 and CDR2: SQVTM and ANQGSEA. The V and J ends lost 4 bases and 0 bases respectively, with 10 bases between them. DNA of the CDR3: TGCAGCGTTGCCCCTACAAGCTCCTACAATGAGCAGTTCTTC. This codes for CSVAPTSSYNEQFF.

The chain links TRBV4-2 to TRBJ2-5, with 15 bases fitting TRBD2. The J call may be faulty, since TRBJ2-7 better matches the DNA end. Germline V gene data show CDR1 as LGHNA and CDR2 as YNFKEQ. The CDR3 runs to 16 residues. This CDR3 reads CASSRGLAGGFGEQYF. As DNA, the CDR3 is TGTGCCAGCAGCCGGGGACTAGCGGGAGGATTTGGCGAGCAGTACTTC.

This sequence joins TRBV29-1 and TRBJ2-3; 11 bases are a match to TRBD2. The V gene's germline CDR1 is SQVTM and CDR2 ANQGSEA. V dropped 6 bases and J dropped 6; count of bases not matched to a gene: 8. CDR3 length equals 14 residues. The CDR3 nucleotides are TGCAGCGTCTCTAGCGGGGGGACCCTCGATACGCAGTATTTT. It yields the protein CSVSSGGTLDTQYF.

The table lists this clone with a count of one. The CDR3 region is CASSLGGADTQYF. The CDR3 bases are TGTGCCAGCAGCTTAGGGGGGGCAGATACGCAGTATTTT. The genes are TRBV7-2 and TRBJ2-3; D is perhaps TRBD2 (6 bases). Germline V lookup: CDR1 SGHTA, CDR2 FQGNSA. This CDR3 is built from 13 residues. V shed 1 base and J shed 4 bases, with 6 bases lying between them.